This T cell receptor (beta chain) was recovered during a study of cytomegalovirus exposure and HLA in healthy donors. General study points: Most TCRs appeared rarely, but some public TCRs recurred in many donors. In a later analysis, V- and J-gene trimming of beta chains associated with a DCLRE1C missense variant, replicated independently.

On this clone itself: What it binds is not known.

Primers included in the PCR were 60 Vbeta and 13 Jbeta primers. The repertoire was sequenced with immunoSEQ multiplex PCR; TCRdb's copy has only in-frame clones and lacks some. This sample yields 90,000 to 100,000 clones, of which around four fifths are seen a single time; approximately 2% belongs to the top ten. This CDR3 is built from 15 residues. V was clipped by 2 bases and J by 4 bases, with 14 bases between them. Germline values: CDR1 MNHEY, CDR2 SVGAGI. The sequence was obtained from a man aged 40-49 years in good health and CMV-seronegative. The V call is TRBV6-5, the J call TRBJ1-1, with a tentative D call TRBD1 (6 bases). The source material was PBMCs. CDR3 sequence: CASSYLGGGGTEAFF. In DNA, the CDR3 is TGTGCCAGCAGTTACCTCGGGGGCGGGGGCACTGAAGCTTTCTTT.